A single sample is the source of the 21 T cell receptor beta chains below, sequenced in a study of cytomegalovirus exposure and HLA in healthy donors. The table came from immunoSEQ multiplex PCR; TCRdb's copy has only in-frame clones and leaves some out. The sample holds 55,000 to 70,000 clones, 91% seen once. Material: PBMCs. Receptors were obtained from a woman younger than 45 in good health and CMV-seronegative.

V is TRBV12-5 and J is TRBJ2-7, with 7 bases identical to TRBD1. The CDR3 contains 14 residues. In germline, CDR1 is LGHNT, CDR2 FRNRAP. J gave up 3 bases and V 10 bases, and 12 bases lay outside the gene matches. CDR3 loop: CATCPSRTGYEQYF. CDR3 DNA sequence: TGTGCTACTTGCCCTTCCCGGACAGGCTACGAGCAGTACTTC.

This chain uses TRBV5-1 with TRBJ2-1; 12 nucleotides agree with TRBD1. Germline V gives CDR1 SGHRS, CDR2 YFSETQ. The CDR3 is made up of 16 amino acids. The J segment lost 8 bases and the V segment lost 5 bases, leaving 11 bases of the junction unmatched. The CDR3 bases are TGCGCCAGCAGTCCAGACCCCGGGACAGGGGGCTATGAGCAGTTCTTC. Translating it yields CASSPDPGTGGYEQFF.

The chain recombines TRBV7-8 with TRBJ2-1; 9 bases match TRBD2. CDR1 is SGHVS, CDR2 FQNEAQ, per germline. This CDR3 contains 15 residues. V dropped 5 bases and J dropped 2; count of bases not matched to a gene: 4. CDR3 amino acids: CASSPVAGAYNEQFF. DNA for the CDR3: TGTGCCAGCAGCCCCGTAGCGGGAGCCTACAATGAGCAGTTCTTC.

There are a few counts of this clone. V is TRBV5-1 and J is TRBJ1-5; weak D call: TRBD1 (5 bases). This CDR3 comprises 15 residues. V shed 0 bases and J shed 4 bases, with 11 bases lying between them. CDR1 and CDR2 (germline): SGHRS, YFSETQ. CDR3 DNA sequence: TGCGCCAGCAGCTTGGACAGGACGGAAAATCAGCCCCAGCATTTT. Translated: CASSLDRTENQPQHF. Variable domain in full (rest from reference TRBV5-1 and TRBJ1-5): KAGVTQTPRYLIKTRGQQVTLSCSPISGHRSVSWYQQTPGQGLQFLFEYFSETQRNKGNFPGRFSGRQFSNSRSEMNVSTLELGDSALYLCASSLDRTENQPQHFGDGTRLSIL.

The rearrangement uses TRBV29-1 and TRBJ2-6; 8 nucleotides align to TRBD1. The CDR3 runs to 19 residues. Germline V gene sequence: CDR1 SQVTM, CDR2 ANQGSEA. With V trimmed by 0 bases and J by 2 bases, 12 bases remained unmatched. CDR3 DNA sequence: TGCAGCGTTGAAGACCAACGGGCAGGGGGCTTAGCTGGGGCCAACGTCCTGACTTTC. It is translated as CSVEDQRAGGLAGANVLTF.

The chain carries TRBV4-2 and TRBJ1-1; D is unresolved. The V gene's germline CDR1 is LGHNA and CDR2 YNFKEQ. V gave up 0 bases and J gave up 8 bases, with 7 bases separating them. The CDR3 has 12 amino acids. CDR3: CASSQEGSEAFF. CDR3 in DNA: TGTGCCAGCAGCCAAGAGGGCAGCGAAGCTTTCTTT.

CDR3 DNA sequence: TGTGCCAGCACGTCACTAGGGCTATCCTCCTACAATGAGCAGTTCTTC. It is translated as CASTSLGLSSYNEQFF. This rearrangement joins TRBV6-6 to TRBJ2-1; a weak D match, TRBD2 (5 bases). With 7 bases removed from V and 0 bases from J, the gap between germline ends came to 16 bases. The CDR3 totals 16 residues. The germline CDR1 and CDR2 sequences are MNHNY and SVGAGI (reference sequence).

This chain links TRBV18 with TRBJ2-1; TRBD1 agrees at 9 bases. Germline V gene sequence: CDR1 KGHSH, CDR2 LQKENI. This CDR3 is built from 16 residues. Unmatched junction bases numbered 2, after V lost 1 base and J lost 1 base. The CDR3 region has the DNA TGTGCCAGCTCACCACAGGGACAGGGATCCTACAATGAGCAGTTCTTC. It is translated as CASSPQGQGSYNEQFF.

V and J are TRBV4-3 and TRBJ2-5, with 12 bases lining up with TRBD2. The CDR3 covers 17 residues. Trimming removed 4 bases from V and 2 bases from J; junction bases left unmatched: 8. The germline V gene encodes CDR1 LGHNA and CDR2 YSLEER. CDR3 DNA: TGCGCCAGCAGCCGCACCGGGACTAGCGGGCAACAAGAGACCCAGTACTTC. Protein: CASSRTGTSGQQETQYF.

This chain links TRBV5-1 with TRBJ2-3; D remains ambiguous. V lost 0 bases and J lost 0, with 5 bases in between. The CDR3 loop spans 14 amino acids. The V gene's germline CDR1 is SGHRS and CDR2 YFSETQ. The CDR3 DNA sequence: TGCGCCAGCAGCTTGGGGCCCAGCACAGATACGCAGTATTTT. It translates to CASSLGPSTDTQYF.

This clone has a single count. J is TRBJ2-2 and V is TRBV6-1; D is ambiguous. The CDR3 is 12 amino acids. The V gene's germline CDR1 is MNHNS and CDR2 SASEGT. Between the trimmed V and J ends, which lost 7 bases and 3 bases, there was a span of 6 bases. The CDR3 is CASMRDTGELFF. The DNA of the CDR3 is TGTGCCAGCATGAGAGACACCGGGGAGCTGTTTTTT.

V is TRBV21-1 and J is TRBJ2-3; the table calls TRBD2, which could not be checked here. TRBV21-1 is an annotated pseudogene. This CDR3 spans 13 amino acids. The CDR3 region has the DNA TGTGCCAGCCCTAGCGGGAGGACAGATACGCAGTATTTT. This encodes CASPSGRTDTQYF.

The table lists this clone with a count of one. V is TRBV30 and J is TRBJ1-3; D is unclear. Germline V lookup: CDR1 GTSNPN, CDR2 SVGIG (reference sequence). The length of the CDR3 is 15 residues. Trimming shortened V by 0 bases and J by 0 bases, and 9 bases separated the two germline ends. DNA for the CDR3: TGTGCCTGGAGTGTATTGGCCACCTCTGGAAACACCATATATTTT. Translation: CAWSVLATSGNTIYF.

This chain uses TRBV30 with TRBJ2-3; TRBD2 matches 7 bases. Germline V gene sequence: CDR1 GTSNPN, CDR2 SVGIG (reference sequence). The CDR3 length is 17 residues. After removal of 0 bases from V and 7 bases from J, the junction contained 16 bases not matched to a gene. In DNA, the CDR3 is TGTGCCTGGAGTGTACGACTAGCTAGCGGCCCCGTCAATACGCAGTATTTT. Protein: CAWSVRLASGPVNTQYF.

The table lists this clone with a few counts. The CDR3 DNA sequence: TGCGCCAGCAGTGAGATTCTGAATGAGCAGTTCTTC. The encoded protein is CASSEILNEQFF. V and J are TRBV10-1 and TRBJ2-1; D not resolved. CDR1 and CDR2 (germline): WNHNN, SYGVQD (reference sequence). The CDR3 spans 12 residues. Trimming removed 2 bases from V and 7 bases from J, with 6 bases in between.

The chain carries TRBV6-5 and TRBJ1-2; a possible D gene is TRBD1 (5 bases). V gave up 6 bases and J gave up 8 bases, with 16 bases separating them. CDR1 is MNHEY and CDR2 is SVGAGI in the germline V gene. The CDR3 has 13 amino acids. CDR3 region: CASRPAGGRGYTF. CDR3 DNA sequence: TGTGCCAGCAGGCCTGCGGGGGGTAGGGGCTACACCTTC.

This rearrangement joins TRBV13 to TRBJ2-1; 9 positions match TRBD2. The germline CDR1 and CDR2 sequences are PRHDT and FYEKMQ (reference sequence). The CDR3 totals 19 residues. Trimming cost V 2 bases and J 0 bases; bases outside gene matches: 11. The CDR3 DNA reads as TGTGCCAGCAGCTTATATCCAGCGGGAGGCCAACTCTCCTACAATGAGCAGTTCTTC. This codes for CASSLYPAGGQLSYNEQFF.

The V call is TRBV7-8, the J call TRBJ1-4; D is unclear. The V gene lost 5 bases and the J gene lost 8 bases, with 12 bases spanning the gap. The CDR3 contains 13 residues. Germline-derived CDR1 and CDR2 are SGHVS and FQNEAQ. CDR3 in amino acids: CASSLGSGEKLFF. DNA of the CDR3: TGTGCCAGCAGCCTGGGAAGCGGCGAAAAACTGTTTTTT.

The chain employs TRBV6-6 and TRBJ1-5; no clear D. Germline CDR1 and CDR2: MNHNY and SVGAGI (reference sequence). This CDR3 has 12 residues. V lost 6 bases, J lost 7 bases, and 10 bases lay in between. DNA of the CDR3: TGTGCCAGCAGCCGACTCGGGCAGCCCCAGCATTTT. This codes for CASSRLGQPQHF.

This clone was recorded a few times. The chain has TRBV7-9 and TRBJ2-7; TRBD2 agrees at 11 bases. The CDR3 totals 14 residues. Trimming cost V 5 bases and J 5 bases; bases outside gene matches: 5. From germline, CDR1 is SEHNR and CDR2 FQNEAQ (reference sequence). Here the CDR3 DNA reads TGTGCCAGCAGCATTAGCGGGAGGGCCGACGAGCAGTACTTC. Amino acid sequence: CASSISGRADEQYF.

A single count supports this clone. This rearrangement joins TRBV7-2 to TRBJ1-3; no clear D. Trimming shortened V by 3 bases and J by 0 bases, and 12 bases separated the two germline ends. Germline CDR1 and CDR2: SGHTA and FQGNSA. The CDR3 runs to 16 residues. For the CDR3, the DNA is TGTGCCAGCAGCTTGAGTGGAGGCTACTCTGGAAACACCATATATTTT. Amino acid sequence: CASSLSGGYSGNTIYF.